The next 2 T cell receptor beta chains were all read from a single sample in a study of blood T cells in healthy people across ages. The second PCR ran about 6 to 12 cycles with a sample-barcoded 5' primer and J-beta primers. TCRdb redid the calling of the 5' RACE reads with MiXCR, one entry per CDR3 protein. The repertoire holds 780,000 or so distinct CDR3 sequences, roughly 25% seen once, with approximately 4% in the top ten. This same sample was also taken into another study, of T cells of mothers and their children.

Sequencing used blood. Receptor source: a boy aged 5-17 years in good health.

The V and J genes are TRBV24-1 and TRBJ1-5; D not certain. Trimming pared 6 bases from V and 2 bases from J, leaving 10 bases between. Germline-derived CDR1 and CDR2 are KGHDR and SFDVKD. This CDR3 has 14 amino acids. The CDR3 region has the DNA TGTGCCACCAGTCACGGAGTCGGCAATCAGCCCCAGCATTTT. Residues: CATSHGVGNQPQHF.

This clonotype was detected a few times. J is TRBJ2-5 and V is TRBV9; D is unclear. The end of the DNA aligns better with TRBJ2-7, so the J call may be wrong. Germline CDR1 and CDR2: SGDLS and YYNGEE. This CDR3 contains 14 residues. This chain's CDR3 is CASSVGDRTYEQYF. The CDR3 DNA is TGTGCCAGCAGCGTAGGGGATAGGACCTACGAGCAGTACTTC.